Following are 29 T cell receptor beta chains from one sample sequenced in a study of blood T cell repertoires in COVID-19. Clones were sequenced by immunoSEQ multiplex PCR, and TCRdb holds only the in-frame ones, with some missing. The table includes some 140,000 clones, 85% detected once. Sample: peripheral blood. The receptor set was obtained from a human donor in a cohort sampled during active COVID-19.

This chain joins TRBV7-2 and TRBJ2-7, with no clear D. Germline V gene lookup returns CDR1 SGHTA and CDR2 FQGNSA. The CDR3 is 13 amino acids. Deletions cut 5 bases from V and 0 bases from J, with 8 bases between. CDR3 sequence: CASSPVSSYEQYV. The CDR3 DNA is TGTGCCAGCAGCCCTGTCAGCTCCTACGAGCAGTACGTC.

V is TRBV4-1 and J is TRBJ2-3, with D perhaps matching TRBD2 (5 bases). V dropped 4 bases and J dropped 3 bases, with 20 bases sitting between them. Germline-derived CDR1 and CDR2 are MGHRA and YSYEKL. The CDR3 contains 17 residues. The CDR3 nucleotides are TGCGCCAGCAGCCTCTCCTTGGGTGGGAGTTTAACAGATACGCAGTATTTT. Protein product: CASSLSLGGSLTDTQYF.

This chain links TRBV5-1 with TRBJ2-3, with D possibly TRBD1 on 5 matching bases. Trimming left V 5 bases short and J 0 bases short, with 10 bases between. CDR3 size: 14 residues. Germline V CDR1 and CDR2: SGHRS, YFSETQ. This chain's CDR3 is CASRVDSSTDTQYF. CDR3 DNA sequence: TGCGCCAGCAGAGTAGACAGTAGCACAGATACGCAGTATTTT. Supplemented by reference TRBV5-1 and TRBJ2-3, the full variable domain reads KAGVTQTPRYLIKTRGQQVTLSCSPISGHRSVSWYQQTPGQGLQFLFEYFSETQRNKGNFPGRFSGRQFSNSRSEMNVSTLELGDSALYLCASRVDSSTDTQYFGPGTRLTVL.

CDR3 sequence (DNA): TGTGCCAGCAGTGAAGCTACGGCGGCGGCCTACGAGCAGTACGTC. This codes for CASSEATAAAYEQYV. This rearrangement joins TRBV2 to TRBJ2-7; D remains ambiguous. The V gene's germline CDR1 is SNHLY and CDR2 FYNNEI. The CDR3 consists of 15 residues. Trimming left V 0 bases short and J 2 bases short, with 11 bases between.

The CDR3 DNA sequence: TGCGCCAGCAGCCAGACAGGGGTTGATACGCAGTATTTT. The encoded protein is CASSQTGVDTQYF. The rearrangement uses TRBV5-1 and TRBJ2-3, with 8 bases matching TRBD1. Germline trimming cut 4 bases from V and 6 bases from J; bases unmatched to any gene: 4. From germline, CDR1 is SGHRS and CDR2 YFSETQ. This CDR3 spans 13 amino acids.

The rearrangement joins TRBV14 to TRBJ2-3, with D tentatively TRBD2 (5 bases). Between the trimmed V and J ends, which lost 0 bases and 0 bases, there was a span of 10 bases. CDR1 is SGHDN, CDR2 FVKESK, per germline. The CDR3 has 16 amino acids. CDR3 DNA: TGTGCCAGCAGCCAAGAATTCGGGATTAGCACAGATACGCAGTATTTT. It encodes CASSQEFGISTDTQYF.

For the CDR3, the DNA is TGTGCCAGCAGCACGAGGGGAGGACTCTCTGGAAACACCATATATTTT. Its protein is CASSTRGGLSGNTIYF. The V gene is TRBV7-8, the J gene TRBJ1-3, with a tentative D call TRBD1 (5 bases). Germline CDR1 is SGHVS and CDR2 is FQNEAQ. The CDR3 contains 16 residues. V gave up 5 bases and J gave up 0 bases, with 14 bases separating them.

For this clone: A junction boundary mismatches the germline segment, possibly from a read error. The V and J genes are TRBV6-2 or TRBV6-3 and TRBJ1-2; no definite D call. The CDR3 consists of 12 residues. Per the germline V gene, CDR1 is MNHEY and CDR2 is SVGEGT. The CDR3 here is CASSPGIQFTAF. The CDR3 region has the DNA TGTGCCAGCAGTCCCGGGATCCAGTTCACGGCCTTC.

The chain has TRBV7-2 and TRBJ2-1; a weak D match, TRBD2 (6 bases). Germline lookup yields CDR1 SGHTA and CDR2 FQGNSA. V gave up 4 bases and J gave up 9 bases, with 13 bases separating them. CDR3 size: 13 residues. Written as DNA, the CDR3 is TGTGCCAGCAGCTATCCGGGGGTTGGTGAGCAGTTCTTC. This gives the protein CASSYPGVGEQFF.

This clone was observed a handful of times. The rearrangement joins TRBV15 to TRBJ2-5; D remains ambiguous. This CDR3 has 15 residues. V shed 2 bases and J shed 1 base, with 11 bases lying between them. Germline V lookup: CDR1 LNHNV, CDR2 YYDKDF (reference sequence). The CDR3 loop reads CATSRQRQLQETQYF. The CDR3 DNA reads as TGTGCCACCAGCAGACAGAGACAACTCCAAGAGACCCAGTACTTC. Together with reference TRBV15 and TRBJ2-5, the CDR3 gives the full variable domain: DAMVIQNPRYQVTQFGKPVTLSCSQTLNHNVMYWYQQKSSQAPKLLFHYYDKDFNNEADTPDNFQSRRPNTSFCFLDIRSPGLGDTAMYLCATSRQRQLQETQYFGPGTRLLVL.

V and J are TRBV7-2 and TRBJ2-6, with 7 bases matching TRBD2. There are 16 residues in the CDR3. Germline lookup yields CDR1 SGHTA and CDR2 FQGNSA. The V segment lost 5 bases and the J segment 0 bases; nucleotides outside the gene matches: 4. The CDR3 bases are TGTGCCAGCAGCCGGACTAGTTCCTCTGGGGCCAACGTCCTGACTTTC. Its protein is CASSRTSSSGANVLTF.

This chain joins TRBV9 and TRBJ1-3, with 7 bases aligning to TRBD1. The CDR3 totals 14 residues. From germline, CDR1 is SGDLS and CDR2 YYNGEE. V dropped 3 bases and J dropped 2; count of bases not matched to a gene: 2. Here the CDR3 reads CASSAGTAGNTIYF. The DNA for the CDR3 is TGTGCCAGCAGCGCCGGGACAGCTGGAAACACCATATATTTT. The full variable domain, its missing parts supplied by reference TRBV9 and TRBJ1-3, is DSGVTQTPKHLITATGQRVTLRCSPRSGDLSVYWYQQSLDQGLQFLIQYYNGEERAKGNILERFSAQQFPDLHSELNLSSLELGDSALYFCASSAGTAGNTIYFGEGSWLTVV.

The V and J genes are TRBV19 and TRBJ1-3, with D possibly matching TRBD1 (5 bases). The CDR3 totals 13 residues. V was clipped by 4 bases and J by 4 bases, with 8 bases between them. Germline lookup yields CDR1 LNHDA and CDR2 SQIVND (reference sequence). The CDR3 region has the DNA TGTGCCAGTAGTAAGGGGAACGGAAACACCATATATTTT. Its protein is CASSKGNGNTIYF.

The chain is built from TRBV3-1 (or the pseudogene TRBV3-2) and TRBJ2-7, with 10 bases that match TRBD1. V shed 4 bases, J shed 2 bases, and the junction held 5 bases outside the gene matches. Germline-derived CDR1 and CDR2 are LGHDT and YNNKEL (reference sequence). The CDR3 is 15 amino acids. Written as DNA, the CDR3 is TGTGCCAGCAGCCGAGGGACAGGGGCCCCCTACGAGCAGTACTTC. Translating it yields CASSRGTGAPYEQYF.

The gene calls are TRBV3-1 (or the pseudogene TRBV3-2) and TRBJ2-7, with 8 nucleotides matching TRBD2. Unmatched junction bases numbered 8, after V lost 3 bases and J lost 4 bases. The germline gives CDR1 LGHDT, CDR2 YNNKEL (reference sequence). This CDR3 is 15 amino acids long. CDR3: CASSHAGTSPYEQYF. In nucleotides, the CDR3 is TGTGCCAGCAGCCATGCCGGGACTAGTCCGTACGAGCAGTACTTC.

The genes are TRBV6-6 and TRBJ1-4; D gene unclear. This CDR3 has 16 amino acids. V shed 2 bases and J shed 7 bases, with 17 bases lying between them. Germline V gives CDR1 MNHNY, CDR2 SVGAGI (reference sequence). The CDR3 DNA reads as TGTGCCAGCAGTTACGGCAGCGCCGGCGGTGGTGAAAAACTGTTTTTT. Protein product: CASSYGSAGGGEKLFF.

The rearrangement links TRBV11-3 to TRBJ2-4, with D possibly TRBD1 on 6 matching bases. The CDR3 sequence is 14 residues long. Trimming removed 1 base at V and 5 bases at J, with 9 bases between. Germline CDR1 and CDR2: SGHNT and YENEEA. CDR3 DNA sequence: TGTGCCAGCAGCTTAGGGGCAGGGGAAAACATTCAGTACTTC. Amino acid sequence: CASSLGAGENIQYF.

In its sample, this clone was seen once. The chain joins TRBV19 to TRBJ1-5, with TRBD1 identical over 8 bases. Germline assignment: CDR1 LNHDA and CDR2 SQIVND (reference sequence). The V and J ends lost 4 bases and 9 bases, in that order; junction bases with no gene match: 8. This CDR3 spans 14 amino acids. The CDR3 DNA reads TGTGCCAGTAGTACCGGGACAGGTATCCGGCCCCAGCATTTT. It yields the protein CASSTGTGIRPQHF.

The chain couples TRBV7-2 to TRBJ2-3; D might be TRBD2 (6 bases). The CDR3 is 12 residues long. V was pared by 8 bases and J by 0 bases, with 6 bases between. The germline V gene encodes CDR1 SGHTA and CDR2 FQGNSA. The CDR3 protein is CASGTSTDTQYF. The CDR3 DNA reads as TGTGCCAGCGGGACTAGCACAGATACGCAGTATTTT. Full variable domain (missing parts from reference TRBV7-2 and TRBJ2-3): GAGVSQSPSNKVTEKGKDVELRCDPISGHTALYWYRQSLGQGLEFLIYFQGNSAPDKSGLPSDRFSAERTGGSVSTLTIQRTQQEDSAVYLCASGTSTDTQYFGPGTRLTVL.

The chain is built from TRBV23-1 and TRBJ1-1; a weak D match, TRBD1 (6 bases). TRBV23-1 is flagged as an ORF with uncertain function. V was clipped by 6 bases and J by 4 bases, with 12 bases between them. The CDR3 covers 13 residues. The CDR3 DNA sequence: TGCGCCAGCAGCGAGTTACAGGGCACTGAAGCTTTCTTT. Translating it yields CASSELQGTEAFF.

The CDR3 protein is CASSKDPGVGEQFF. The CDR3 DNA is TGTGCCAGCAGCAAAGACCCAGGGGTCGGTGAGCAGTTCTTC. The genes are TRBV7-2 and TRBJ2-1, with D perhaps matching TRBD1 (6 bases). Trimming left V 5 bases short and J 9 bases short, with 17 bases between. Germline V CDR1 and CDR2: SGHTA, FQGNSA. The CDR3 extends over 14 amino acids.

The gene calls are TRBV3-1 (or the pseudogene TRBV3-2) and TRBJ2-1; the match to TRBD2 covers 13 bases. CDR3 length: 15 residues. Unmatched junction bases numbered 7, after V lost 2 bases and J lost 12 bases. The V gene's germline CDR1 is LGHDT and CDR2 YNNKEL (reference sequence). The CDR3 protein is CASSQPTSGGTWQFF. The CDR3 DNA reads as TGTGCCAGCAGCCAACCGACTAGCGGGGGGACGTGGCAGTTCTTC.

V usage is TRBV7-9 and J usage is TRBJ2-1; 9 bases match TRBD2. Trimming took 5 bases from V and 0 from J; bases not matched to a gene: 14. CDR3 length equals 19 residues. Germline V CDR1 and CDR2: SEHNR, FQNEAQ (reference sequence). The CDR3 is CASSRQVGVSGSSYNEQFF. The CDR3 DNA reads TGTGCCAGCAGCCGCCAGGTTGGGGTTAGCGGGAGCTCCTACAATGAGCAGTTCTTC.

As for this clone: In the same sample, other DNA sequences code for this CDR3. In nucleotides, the CDR3 is TGTGCCAGCAGCTTCACAGGGAACACTGAAGCTTTCTTT. It codes for CASSFTGNTEAFF. The V call is TRBV12-3 or TRBV12-4, the J call TRBJ1-1, with TRBD1 as a possible D gene (5 bases). The CDR3 loop spans 13 amino acids. V was pared by 6 bases and J by 1 base, with 9 bases between.

The chain joins TRBV11-3 to TRBJ2-3; D unclear. The CDR3 runs 16 residues. Germline CDR1 SGHNT, CDR2 YENEEA. Between the trimmed V and J ends, which lost 5 bases and 3 bases, there was a span of 18 bases. The DNA of the CDR3 is TGTGCCAGCAGCCCCTCCCGTAGATCCCTGACAGATACGCAGTATTTT. This encodes CASSPSRRSLTDTQYF.

This clone was seen only once. The rearrangement links TRBV5-6 to TRBJ2-3; 9 positions match TRBD1. Germline CDR1 and CDR2: SGHDT and YYEEEE. The CDR3 sequence is 13 residues long. V lost 5 bases to trimming and J lost 6 bases; unmatched junction nucleotides: 4. CDR3 nucleotides: TGTGCCAGCAGTTGGACAGGGGAGGATACGCAGTATTTT. Its protein is CASSWTGEDTQYF.

The chain carries TRBV7-2 and TRBJ2-5; TRBD2 aligns across 11 bases. The CDR3 length is 15 residues. The germline V gene encodes CDR1 SGHTA and CDR2 FQGNSA. V was clipped by 5 bases and J by 4 bases; unmatched bases: 6. CDR3 sequence: CASSLSGRVGETQYF. For the CDR3, the DNA is TGTGCCAGCAGCCTTAGCGGGAGGGTGGGAGAGACCCAGTACTTC.

The chain couples TRBV15 to TRBJ2-1; a weak D match, TRBD1 (5 bases). The germline gives CDR1 LNHNV, CDR2 YYDKDF (reference sequence). The CDR3 runs to 16 residues. The V and J ends lost 5 bases and 0 bases respectively, with 14 bases between them. CDR3 DNA: TGTGCCACCAGCTATGGGCGAGACAGCTCCTACAATGAGCAGTTCTTC. It codes for CATSYGRDSSYNEQFF. Filled out from reference TRBV15 and TRBJ2-1, the complete variable domain reads DAMVIQNPRYQVTQFGKPVTLSCSQTLNHNVMYWYQQKSSQAPKLLFHYYDKDFNNEADTPDNFQSRRPNTSFCFLDIRSPGLGDTAMYLCATSYGRDSSYNEQFFGPGTRLTVL.

In its sample, this clone was seen a few times. The chain carries TRBV6-5 and TRBJ1-1, with 7 bases matching TRBD1. Germline CDR1 reads MNHEY; CDR2 reads SVGAGI. The length of the CDR3 is 13 residues. Trimming at V came to 6 bases and at J to 6 bases, leaving 7 bases not matched to a gene. CDR3 bases: TGTGCCAGCAGGCGACAGGGTAACCCTGAAGCTTTCTTT. Its protein product is CASRRQGNPEAFF.